This T cell receptor (beta chain) stems from a study of blood T cell repertoires in COVID-19 (dated by TCRdb to 2019 to 2021). Regarding the research as a whole: Samples from collaborators originated in the United States, Italy and Spain and spanned both the acute and convalescent phases of COVID-19. The prospective study material was composed of cDNA or gDNA derived from T cells, B-cell-depleted T cells, or PBMCs. The dataset comprised deeply sampled blood TCRbeta repertoires from subjects exposed to, actively infected with, or recovered from COVID-19. The repertoires were made available in a free public database intended to serve as a resource for research on the immune response to SARS-CoV-2. The samples were drawn from the first 160 participants of the ongoing ImmuneRACE study and from under 1,500 subjects provided by 6 global collaborators. The sample metadata nearly always contained a de-identified subject ID, COVID-19 status, age in years and sex. HLA class I and class II types, where available, came from metadata supplied by the sample provider rather than from assay-based typing.

The study at large found these results: The quantity of clinical and demographic metadata differed by source and by participant and was supplied without curation.

The immunoSEQ Assay, a bias-controlled multiplex PCR, was used to amplify TCRbeta CDR3 regions from genomic DNA. Regarding the original processing steps: The number of nucleated cells in each sample was estimated by amplification of reference gene primers within the assay. To quantify the absolute abundance of each unique TCRbeta CDR3 rearrangement, sequence reads were collapsed and filtered. Productive Simpson clonality was computed per sample as the square root of Simpson's diversity index over productive rearrangements. In its TCRdb copy, this immuneACCESS table keeps in-frame sequences only and misses some clones. Where compared with another copy, unresolved V genes explain less than half of these, and the others have no known cause. The V and J calls and clone size are taken from that table; D and trimming were inferred from the DNA. The sample contains around 250,000 clones, around 83% of them found a single time. The top ten hold about 1.9% of the sample.

A second Seattle source provided samples from volunteer blood donors who had recovered from COVID-19. Each collaborating institution followed its own protocols to collect whole blood in K2EDTA tubes. For TCRbeta analysis, collaborators shipped samples as frozen whole blood, isolated PBMCs, or DNA extracted from either of those sample types. Reading the germline V gene gives CDR1 SGHRS and CDR2 YFSETQ. V and J lose 0 bases and 3 bases, and a span of 15 bases separates them. The CDR3 holds 16 amino acids from the cysteine to the phenylalanine. Just CDR3 DNA is preserved here, 48 bases in frame from base 1. To note about this clone: Its antigen is still unknown. Base quality data are lacking; no much larger clone is found one base away.

The sample comprised peripheral blood. The clonotype comes from a man aged 30-40 years who had recovered from COVID-19. The V and J segments used are TRBV5-1 and TRBJ1-2; the D segment could be TRBD1, given 6 matching bases. The CDR3 region has the sequence CASSLAGTQGYYGYTF. In nucleotide form, the sequence is TGCGCCAGCAGCTTGGCCGGGACCCAGGGGTACTATGGCTACACCTTC. The full variable domain, completed from the reference TRBV5-1 and TRBJ1-2 proteins outside the CDR3, reads KAGVTQTPRYLIKTRGQQVTLSCSPISGHRSVSWYQQTPGQGLQFLFEYFSETQRNKGNFPGRFSGRQFSNSRSEMNVSTLELGDSALYLCASSLAGTQGYYGYTFGSGTRLTVV.